Shown below are 26 T cell receptor beta chains from a single sample sequenced in a study of blood T cell dynamics during melanoma immunotherapy. Time point specified: pre-treatment baseline. The method was immunoSEQ multiplex PCR; TCRdb's version includes in-frame clones alone and lacks a portion of them. In the table there are about 1,400 clones, about 70% of which are singletons. Material: central memory CD8+ T cells from blood, obtained from a patient treated with checkpoint blockade. These receptors were taken from a human donor with melanoma.

The rearrangement uses TRBV30 and TRBJ2-5; D is possibly TRBD1 (6 bases). Germline V lookup: CDR1 GTSNPN, CDR2 SVGIG (reference sequence). With 3 bases removed from V and 4 bases from J, the gap between germline ends came to 6 bases. The CDR3 covers 11 residues. This CDR3 is CAWSRGETQYF. DNA of the CDR3: TGTGCCTGGAGCAGGGGAGAGACCCAGTACTTC.

The rearrangement joins TRBV4-2 to TRBJ2-7, with 8 nucleotides matching TRBD1. Germline trimming cut 9 bases from V and 7 bases from J; bases unmatched to any gene: 11. Germline assignment: CDR1 LGHNA and CDR2 YNFKEQ. The length of the CDR3 is 13 residues. CDR3 in DNA: TGTGCCAGTTCTGGACAGGGAGGACGGGAGCAGTACTTC. This codes for CASSGQGGREQYF.

The V and J genes are TRBV9 and TRBJ2-1, with a tentative D call TRBD2 (6 bases). CDR3 length equals 14 residues. From germline, CDR1 is SGDLS and CDR2 YYNGEE. Trimming removed 2 bases at V and 7 bases at J, with 13 bases between. CDR3 protein: CASSVGVAVNEQFF. For the CDR3, the DNA is TGTGCCAGCAGCGTCGGGGTAGCGGTTAATGAGCAGTTCTTC.

V gene TRBV6-6 combines with J gene TRBJ2-1; D ambiguous. CDR1 MNHNY and CDR2 SVGAGI come from the germline V gene (reference sequence). The CDR3 length is 12 residues. Trimming cost V 3 bases and J 9 bases, with 9 bases left between them. The CDR3 DNA is TGTGCCAGCAGTTATGGGCGGATTGAGCAGTTCTTC. The encoded protein is CASSYGRIEQFF.

A few counts support this clone. J is TRBJ1-6 and V is TRBV2; tentative D call: TRBD1 (6 bases). This CDR3 has 15 residues. The V end lost 1 base, the J end lost 14 bases, and 18 bases lay between the germline ends. Germline V CDR1 and CDR2: SNHLY, FYNNEI. The CDR3 region has the DNA TGTGCCAGCAGTGAAGTGTTCAGGGGAGAGGGGACCCTCCACTTT. Translated, it gives CASSEVFRGEGTLHF. The entire variable domain, with the rest obtained from reference TRBV2 and TRBJ1-6, is as follows: EPEVTQTPSHQVTQMGQEVILRCVPISNHLYFYWYRQILGQKVEFLVSFYNNEISEKSEIFDDQFSVERPDGSNFTLKIRSTKLEDSAMYFCASSEVFRGEGTLHFGNGTRLTVT.

The chain uses TRBV6-6 and TRBJ1-2, with TRBD1 matching over 7 bases. CDR3 length: 14 amino acids. The germline gives CDR1 MNHNY, CDR2 SVGAGI (reference sequence). With V trimmed by 2 bases and J by 6 bases, 6 bases remained unmatched. In DNA form, the CDR3 reads TGTGCCAGCAGTTACCGACGGGACAGCCATGGCTACACCTTC. This translates into CASSYRRDSHGYTF.

This chain uses TRBV4-3 with TRBJ2-1; D is perhaps TRBD2 (5 bases). V lost 4 bases and J lost 7, with 11 bases in between. The CDR3 runs 13 residues. Looked up from germline, CDR1 is LGHNA and CDR2 is YSLEER. The CDR3 loop is CASSPFRGNEQFF. Here the CDR3 DNA reads TGCGCCAGCAGCCCATTCCGGGGAAATGAGCAGTTCTTC.

V is TRBV7-9 and J is TRBJ1-5; D not certain. The CDR3 length is 14 residues. Germline assignment: CDR1 SEHNR and CDR2 FQNEAQ (reference sequence). V was clipped by 6 bases and J by 7 bases, with 16 bases between them. The CDR3 DNA follows: TGTGCCAGCAGTTCAGTAGGGCCTGGGCAGCCCCAGCATTTT. Protein sequence: CASSSVGPGQPQHF.

The chain uses TRBV27 and TRBJ2-3; D uncertain. Germline lookup yields CDR1 MNHEY and CDR2 SMNVEV (reference sequence). The CDR3 contains 14 residues. Trimming removed 5 bases at V and 4 bases at J, with 13 bases between. The chain's CDR3 is CASSPWTGPDTQYF. The CDR3 DNA sequence: TGTGCCAGCAGTCCGTGGACCGGCCCAGATACGCAGTATTTT.

The chain employs TRBV29-1 and TRBJ2-7, with D possibly being TRBD1 or TRBD2 (5 bases each). V shed 6 bases and J shed 3 bases, with 21 bases lying between them. From germline, CDR1 is SQVTM and CDR2 ANQGSEA. The CDR3 covers 15 residues. The CDR3 loop reads CSVNLPGRPVYEQYF. CDR3 bases: TGCAGCGTAAACCTACCGGGACGGCCGGTCTACGAGCAGTACTTC.

This clone came up a few times. The chain couples TRBV29-1 to TRBJ2-5; 9 bases agree with TRBD1. The V gene end was trimmed by 0 bases and the J gene end by 1 base; junction bases not matched to a gene: 9. CDR1 is SQVTM, CDR2 ANQGSEA, per germline. The CDR3 loop spans 17 amino acids. The CDR3 spells CSVEDQGQGPPQETQYF. CDR3 nucleotide sequence: TGCAGCGTTGAAGATCAGGGACAGGGTCCCCCCCAAGAGACCCAGTACTTC.

The chain combines TRBV9 with TRBJ2-3; D is ambiguous. Germline V gives CDR1 SGDLS, CDR2 YYNGEE. The length of the CDR3 is 12 residues. Trimming took off 4 bases at V and 3 bases at J, with 6 bases between the two ends. CDR3 sequence: CASSPRTDTQYF. CDR3 bases: TGTGCCAGCAGCCCCAGAACAGATACGCAGTATTTT.

The CDR3 DNA is TGCGCCAGCAGCCAAGGGAGAACAGGGATCAGCGGGAGGGTGTTCTTC. This codes for CASSQGRTGISGRVFF. The rearrangement joins TRBV4-3 to TRBJ2-1, with 10 bases aligning to TRBD2. CDR3 length: 16 amino acids. With V trimmed by 1 base and J by 15 bases, 15 bases remained unmatched. Germline lookup yields CDR1 LGHNA and CDR2 YSLEER.

This clone was seen a few times. The chain joins TRBV27 to TRBJ1-1; D is undetermined. The CDR3 has 13 residues. The V end lost 2 bases, the J end lost 7 bases, and 11 bases lay between the germline ends. The germline V gene encodes CDR1 MNHEY and CDR2 SMNVEV (reference sequence). CDR3 residues: CASSLTVWGEAFF. CDR3 nucleotide sequence: TGTGCCAGCAGTTTAACGGTTTGGGGTGAAGCTTTCTTT.

This clone was seen a few times. The chain employs TRBV19 and TRBJ1-1; unclear D gene. Germline V lookup: CDR1 LNHDA, CDR2 SQIVND (reference sequence). The CDR3 extends over 14 amino acids. The V gene lost 2 bases and the J gene lost 0 bases, with 7 bases spanning the gap. The CDR3 nucleotides read TGTGCCAGTAGTATAACCAGCATGAACACTGAAGCTTTCTTT. Protein sequence: CASSITSMNTEAFF.

The gene calls are TRBV4-3 and TRBJ2-1; D not certain. The CDR3 covers 12 residues. CDR1 LGHNA and CDR2 YSLEER come from the germline V gene. V gave up 2 bases and J gave up 4 bases, with 3 bases separating them. This CDR3 reads CASSQNYNEQFF. The DNA for the CDR3 is TGCGCCAGCAGCCAAAATTACAATGAGCAGTTCTTC.

The rearrangement uses TRBV4-3 and TRBJ2-7, with 7 bases matching TRBD2. The CDR3 contains 15 residues. Germline CDR1 LGHNA, CDR2 YSLEER. V shed 1 base and J 3 bases; nucleotides not matched to a gene: 6. The CDR3 region has the DNA TGCGCCAGCAGCCAAGGAATAGCGGGTAGCTACGAGCAGTACTTC. Protein product: CASSQGIAGSYEQYF.

This clone was recorded once. The chain combines TRBV28 with TRBJ2-5; the D gene is possibly TRBD1 (5 bases). V was pared by 1 base and J by 2 bases, with 11 bases between. The CDR3 spans 15 residues. CDR1 and CDR2 (germline): MDHEN, SYDVKM. As DNA, the CDR3 is TGTGCCAGCAGTTTATCCCGCCCAGGGCAAGAGACCCAGTACTTC. This gives the protein CASSLSRPGQETQYF.

This clone was detected only a few times. The chain links TRBV5-6 to TRBJ1-1, with D maybe TRBD1 (6 bases). Germline V lookup: CDR1 SGHDT, CDR2 YYEEEE. V lost 6 bases to trimming and J lost 4 bases, with 13 bases between them. The CDR3 covers 13 residues. For the CDR3, the DNA is TGTGCCAGCACGGACAGTCTTTCCACTGAAGCTTTCTTT. Residues: CASTDSLSTEAFF.

The chain carries TRBV29-1 and TRBJ2-1; D not certain. Germline-derived CDR1 and CDR2 are SQVTM and ANQGSEA. The CDR3 sequence is 11 residues long. V was shortened by 7 bases and J by 4 bases, with 8 bases between the two germline ends. The CDR3 DNA reads as TGCAGCGGCCAAGGTTACAATGAGCAGTTCTTC. Protein product: CSGQGYNEQFF.

This chain joins TRBV21-1 and TRBJ2-3; the DNA was not used to check the table's D call, TRBD2. TRBV21-1 is assigned pseudogene status. The CDR3 totals 17 residues. Here the CDR3 reads CANATGTSGEGTDTQYF. The CDR3 bases are TGTGCCAACGCGACCGGGACTAGCGGGGAGGGGACAGATACGCAGTATTTT.

The chain recombines TRBV29-1 with TRBJ2-1, with 7 nucleotides matching TRBD2. The CDR3 is 16 amino acids. Germline V gene lookup returns CDR1 SQVTM and CDR2 ANQGSEA. With 0 bases clipped from V and 5 bases from J, the junction kept 10 bases outside the gene matches. This CDR3 is CSVEDPLTLADNEQFF. The CDR3 nucleotides read TGCAGCGTTGAAGATCCTTTAACGCTAGCGGACAATGAGCAGTTCTTC.

This clone has more than one count but fewer than ten. This chain connects TRBV4-3 to TRBJ1-1; TRBD1 might be the D (5 bases). Looked up from germline, CDR1 is LGHNA and CDR2 is YSLEER. The V end was cut by 5 bases, the J end by 1 base, with 8 bases between. The CDR3 totals 13 residues. The CDR3 spells CASSDSRNTEAFF. In DNA form, the CDR3 reads TGCGCCAGCAGCGACAGCCGGAACACTGAAGCTTTCTTT.

This clone was recorded a few times. The genes are TRBV19 and TRBJ1-2, with 7 bases lining up with TRBD1. The CDR3 spans 11 residues. J gave up 7 bases and V 9 bases, and 5 bases lay outside the gene matches. Germline V gives CDR1 LNHDA, CDR2 SQIVND (reference sequence). The CDR3 protein is CASRTGSGYTF. CDR3 nucleotide sequence: TGTGCCAGCAGGACAGGAAGTGGCTACACCTTC.

This clone was seen more than once but under ten times. The V and J genes are TRBV9 and TRBJ2-3; 9 nucleotides line up with TRBD2. There are 15 residues in the CDR3. Germline values: CDR1 SGDLS, CDR2 YYNGEE. Losses at the gene ends were 4 bases for V and 0 bases for J; bases not matched to a gene: 3. The CDR3 here is CASSPSGRSTDTQYF. The DNA for the CDR3 is TGTGCCAGCAGCCCCAGCGGGAGGAGCACAGATACGCAGTATTTT.

The chain carries TRBV11-2 and TRBJ2-1; TRBD1 aligns across 7 bases. CDR3 length: 13 residues. Germline CDR1 SGHAT, CDR2 FQNNGV. The J segment lost 5 bases and the V segment lost 5 bases, leaving 3 bases of the junction unmatched. In DNA form, the CDR3 reads TGTGCCAGCAGCCCCGGGACAGACAATGAGCAGTTCTTC. This gives the protein CASSPGTDNEQFF. Based on the CDR3 plus reference TRBV11-2 and TRBJ2-1, the full variable domain is EAGVAQSPRYKIIEKRQSVAFWCNPISGHATLYWYQQILGQGPKLLIQFQNNGVVDDSQLPKDRFSAERLKGVDSTLKIQPAKLEDSAVYLCASSPGTDNEQFFGPGTRLTVL.